Reported below is one T cell receptor (beta chain). What it binds is not known. This sample was included in a study of post-analysis software for immune sequencing data. The wider study: As for disease course, relapsing-remitting, secondary progressive and progressive-relapsing multiple sclerosis were all included. Overall study findings and caveats: About 5 TRBV segments were more frequent in patients than controls; TRBV5-6, TRBV5-1 and TRBV20-1 belonged to this group. Controls showed significantly higher normalized Chao1 diversity than did multiple sclerosis patients.

V dropped 7 bases and J dropped 1 base, with 16 bases sitting between them. Germline V gene lookup returns CDR1 SGHVS and CDR2 FNYEAQ. The CDR3 spans 15 residues. Built from TCR beta cDNA, the libraries had unique molecular identifiers in them. MiXCR was run by TCRdb on the PCR reads, yielding one entry per CDR3 protein. The data show about 810,000 distinct CDR3 sequences, around 53% seen once. J is TRBJ2-5 and V is TRBV7-6; D is unresolved. Sequenced material: blood. This clonotype was sampled from a girl aged 10 to 17 with multiple sclerosis. The CDR3 loop reads CASTDPRAVQETQYF. CDR3 coding DNA: TGTGCCAGCACCGACCCTCGGGCAGTCCAAGAGACCCAGTACTTC.